The 5 T cell receptor beta chains given below trace back to one sample, sequenced in a study of blood T cells in healthy people across ages. A J-beta primer mix and a sample-barcoded 5' primer were used in a second PCR of roughly 6 to 11 cycles. TCRdb independently ran MiXCR on the 5' RACE reads; one entry per CDR3 protein. This table holds hundreds of thousands of distinct CDR3 sequences, more than 25% found once. What was sequenced was blood. All receptors derive from a woman over 75 in good health.

Details on this clonotype: A much larger clonotype is one base distant, so this may be a read error. V and J are TRBV12-3 or TRBV12-4 and TRBJ1-2; D possibly corresponds to TRBD1 (5 bases). V lost 5 bases, J lost 10 bases, and 20 bases lay in between. The CDR3 covers 14 residues. The CDR3 region is CASSSSGALGDYTF. The CDR3 DNA sequence: TGTGCCAGCAGTAGTAGCGGGGCCTTGGGTGACTACACCTTC.

In this sample, this clonotype turned up many times. This chain connects TRBV15 to TRBJ2-1; 8 positions agree with TRBD2. V trimming: 4 bases; J trimming: 5 bases; junction bases outside the gene matches: 13. CDR1 and CDR2 (germline): LNHNV, YYDKDF (reference sequence). The CDR3 is 17 residues long. CDR3 DNA sequence: TGTGCCACCAGCACCAGTTGGGTGACGCGGGGGGACAATGAGCAGTTCTTC. Translating gives CATSTSWVTRGDNEQFF.

This chain uses TRBV6-1 with TRBJ1-1; 9 bases are a match to TRBD1. CDR3 length: 13 residues. Per the germline V gene, CDR1 is MNHNS and CDR2 is SASEGT. J lost 4 bases, V lost 7 bases, and 4 bases had no gene match. The CDR3 DNA is TGTGCCAGCAACACAGGGGGCTGCACTGAAGCTTTCTTT. Protein product: CASNTGGCTEAFF.

This clonotype was found many times. The chain combines TRBV20-1 with TRBJ1-5; D ambiguous. Trimming cost V 4 bases and J 2 bases, with 6 bases left between them. This CDR3 contains 12 residues. CDR1 and CDR2 from the germline V gene are DFQATT and SNEGSKA (reference sequence). The CDR3 DNA reads as TGCAGTGCTAAGGAAGGCAATCAGCCCCAGCATTTT. Encoded protein: CSAKEGNQPQHF.

As regards this clonotype: A much larger clone sits a single nucleotide away, making a read error possible. V usage is TRBV12-3 or TRBV12-4 and J usage is TRBJ1-6, with 7 nucleotides matching TRBD1. V trimming: 4 bases; J trimming: 10 bases; junction bases outside the gene matches: 7. CDR3 length: 14 amino acids. CDR3 in amino acids: CASSWRQGGSPLHF. The CDR3 DNA reads TGTGCCAGCAGTTGGCGACAGGGCGGGTCACCCCTCCACTTT.